The 16 T cell receptor beta chains below come from one sample, sequenced in a study of blood T cell repertoires in COVID-19. Clones were read by immunoSEQ multiplex PCR, and TCRdb kept only the in-frame ones, dropping some. The repertoire consists of tens of thousands of clones, with more than 80% occurring once and the leading ten covering almost 6.5%. Sequenced material: peripheral blood. The receptors were sampled from a man in his fifties or sixties with acute or convalescent COVID-19.

Note on this clone: This sample includes further DNA sequences coding for the same CDR3. V is TRBV29-1 and J is TRBJ2-3; 9 bases are a match to TRBD2. The CDR3 runs to 14 residues. CDR1 and CDR2 (germline): SQVTM, ANQGSEA. V was clipped by 3 bases and J by 4 bases; unmatched bases: 5. Here the CDR3 reads CSVEGGRGADTQYF. The CDR3 region has the DNA TGCAGCGTTGAGGGCGGGAGGGGGGCAGATACGCAGTATTTT.

The chain is built from TRBV5-5 and TRBJ1-5; D not certain. V was shortened by 0 bases and J by 6 bases, with 10 bases between the two germline ends. This CDR3 is 14 amino acids long. CDR1 is SGHKS and CDR2 is YYEKEE in the germline V gene (reference sequence). The CDR3 DNA is TGTGCCAGCAGCTTGGCCATCGGGGTTCAGCCCCAGCATTTT. Translation gives CASSLAIGVQPQHF. The variable domain in full, with the rest retrieved from reference TRBV5-5 and TRBJ1-5, is DAGVTQSPTHLIKTRGQQVTLRCSPISGHKSVSWYQQVLGQGPQFIFQYYEKEERGRGNFPDRFSARQFPNYSSELNVNALLLGDSALYLCASSLAIGVQPQHFGDGTRLSIL.

The chain employs TRBV28 and TRBJ1-3; 8 positions match TRBD1. CDR1 is MDHEN and CDR2 is SYDVKM in the germline V gene. The CDR3 extends over 15 amino acids. After removal of 6 bases from V and 4 bases from J, the junction contained 8 bases not matched to a gene. The CDR3, as DNA: TGTGCCAGCAGACTCGGACAGGGCGGCGGAAACACCATATATTTT. Translating gives CASRLGQGGGNTIYF.

The V and J genes are TRBV7-7 and TRBJ2-5; D uncertain. This CDR3 has 14 amino acids. The ends were cut back, 2 bases at V and 5 bases at J, with 12 bases in the middle. The germline V gene encodes CDR1 SSHAT and CDR2 FNYEAQ (reference sequence). CDR3 DNA sequence: TGTGCCAGCAGCTTACTGCAGTCCTTGGAGACCCAGTACTTC. It yields the protein CASSLLQSLETQYF.

The CDR3 nucleotides read TGTGCCACCAGTGATTCCGCTGGACTAGCGGGAGTAGGGACCCAGTACTTC. This gives the protein CATSDSAGLAGVGTQYF. The J gene is TRBJ2-5, the V gene TRBV24-1; 13 bases agree with TRBD2. The germline V gene has CDR1 KGHDR and CDR2 SFDVKD. J lost 7 bases, V lost 2 bases, and 9 bases had no gene match. This CDR3 is built from 17 residues.

The genes are TRBV18 and TRBJ2-3, with D possibly matching TRBD2 (5 bases). V lost 6 bases and J lost 3, with 13 bases in between. The CDR3 has 14 residues. CDR1 is KGHSH, CDR2 LQKENI, per germline. The CDR3 reads CASSSGIGTDTQYF. CDR3 nucleotide sequence: TGTGCCAGCTCCTCCGGGATAGGGACAGATACGCAGTATTTT.

The chain links TRBV27 to TRBJ2-2; possibly TRBD2 for D (6 bases). Trimming removed 6 bases at V and 0 bases at J, with 14 bases between. Germline V gene data show CDR1 as MNHEY and CDR2 as SMNVEV (reference sequence). The CDR3 totals 16 residues. CDR3 bases: TGTGCCAGCAGAACCGGGAGCGGTTCGAACACCGGGGAGCTGTTTTTT. Translated: CASRTGSGSNTGELFF.

The rearrangement uses TRBV7-8 and TRBJ2-1; D ambiguous. From germline, CDR1 is SGHVS and CDR2 FQNEAQ. This CDR3 comprises 12 residues. The V end lost 1 base, the J end lost 9 bases, and 7 bases lay between the germline ends. CDR3 sequence: CASSLGASEQFF. As DNA, the CDR3 is TGTGCCAGCAGCTTAGGAGCTAGTGAGCAGTTCTTC.

This sequence joins TRBV5-8 and TRBJ1-1, with D unclear. The V end was cut by 0 bases, the J end by 2 bases, with 11 bases between. This CDR3 has 15 residues. CDR1 is SGHTS, CDR2 YDEGEE, per germline. For the CDR3, the DNA is TGTGCCAGCAGCTTGGGCGGACTGCCCAACACTGAAGCTTTCTTT. Its protein product is CASSLGGLPNTEAFF.

This chain uses TRBV6-5 with TRBJ1-6; tentative D call: TRBD1 (5 bases). The V gene lost 8 bases and the J gene lost 10 bases, with 18 bases spanning the gap. Germline values: CDR1 MNHEY, CDR2 SVGAGI. This CDR3 is built from 14 residues. The CDR3 nucleotides are TGTGCCAGCGAATCTACCAGGGACTCCTCACCCCTCCACTTT. It encodes CASESTRDSSPLHF.

This chain joins TRBV4-1 and TRBJ1-2, with D possibly matching TRBD1 (5 bases). The V gene lost 4 bases and the J gene lost 2 bases, with 11 bases spanning the gap. The CDR3 consists of 14 residues. Germline CDR1 reads MGHRA; CDR2 reads YSYEKL. This CDR3 is CASSPIGGNYGYTF. DNA for the CDR3: TGCGCCAGCAGCCCCATTGGGGGGAACTATGGCTACACCTTC.

This clone was detected only a few times. The genes are TRBV4-2 and TRBJ1-2; 8 nucleotides line up with TRBD1. The V gene's germline CDR1 is LGHNA and CDR2 YNFKEQ. The CDR3 has 12 residues. V was clipped by 8 bases and J by 4 bases; unmatched bases: 3. The CDR3 region is CASGQGSYGYTF. CDR3 DNA: TGTGCCAGCGGACAGGGTTCCTATGGCTACACCTTC.

The chain uses TRBV11-2 and TRBJ2-7, with 11 bases that match TRBD2. Germline V gene data show CDR1 as SGHAT and CDR2 as FQNNGV. This CDR3 region has 17 residues. V gave up 4 bases and J gave up 3 bases; unmatched junction bases: 11. The CDR3 sequence: CASSSPKGGLADYEQYF. The DNA for the CDR3 is TGTGCCAGCAGCTCACCAAAGGGGGGACTAGCGGACTACGAGCAGTACTTC.

This clone has more than one count but fewer than ten. The chain employs TRBV12-3 or TRBV12-4 and TRBJ1-1, with TRBD1 as a possible D gene (5 bases). The CDR3 spans 12 residues. The V end lost 4 bases, the J end lost 4 bases, and 7 bases lay between the germline ends. The DNA of the CDR3 is TGTGCCAGCAGTTCTGGGGCCACTGAAGCTTTCTTT. Amino acid sequence: CASSSGATEAFF.

On this clone: Distinct nucleotide sequences in the sample also encode this CDR3. The V call is TRBV19, the J call TRBJ1-1, with 7 bases lining up with TRBD1. This CDR3 is built from 14 residues. Germline V lookup: CDR1 LNHDA, CDR2 SQIVND (reference sequence). V lost 4 bases and J lost 5; bases outside the gene matches: 7. The CDR3 loop is CASSTRQGGTEAFF. CDR3 coding DNA: TGTGCCAGTAGTACGCGACAGGGTGGAACTGAAGCTTTCTTT.

This sequence joins TRBV6-5 and TRBJ1-2; 7 bases fit TRBD1. Unmatched junction bases numbered 13, after V lost 5 bases and J lost 7 bases. The CDR3 loop spans 15 amino acids. The germline V gene has CDR1 MNHEY and CDR2 SVGAGI. The CDR3 is CASSHRTGPRGGYTF. The CDR3 DNA is TGTGCCAGCAGTCACAGGACAGGTCCTAGGGGTGGCTACACCTTC.